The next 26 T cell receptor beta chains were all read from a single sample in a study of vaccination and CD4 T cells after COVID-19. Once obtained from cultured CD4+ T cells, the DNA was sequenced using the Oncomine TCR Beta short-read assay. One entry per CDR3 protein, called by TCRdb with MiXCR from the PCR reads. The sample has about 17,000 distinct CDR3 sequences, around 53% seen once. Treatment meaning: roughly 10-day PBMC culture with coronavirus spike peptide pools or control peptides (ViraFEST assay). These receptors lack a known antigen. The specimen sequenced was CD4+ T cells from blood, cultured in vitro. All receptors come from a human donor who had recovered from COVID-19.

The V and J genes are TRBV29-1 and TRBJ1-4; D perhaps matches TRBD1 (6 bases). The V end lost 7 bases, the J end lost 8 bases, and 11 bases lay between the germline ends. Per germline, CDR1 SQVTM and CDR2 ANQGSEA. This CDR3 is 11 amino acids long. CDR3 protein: CSADGGEKLFF. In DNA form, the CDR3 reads TGCAGCGCGGACGGGGGCGAAAAACTGTTTTTT.

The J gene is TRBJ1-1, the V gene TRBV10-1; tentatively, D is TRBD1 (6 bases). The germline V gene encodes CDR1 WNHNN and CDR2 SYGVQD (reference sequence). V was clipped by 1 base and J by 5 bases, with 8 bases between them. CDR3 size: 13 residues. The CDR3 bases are TGCGCCAGCAGTGAGTGGAGGGGGACTGAAGCTTTCTTT. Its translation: CASSEWRGTEAFF.

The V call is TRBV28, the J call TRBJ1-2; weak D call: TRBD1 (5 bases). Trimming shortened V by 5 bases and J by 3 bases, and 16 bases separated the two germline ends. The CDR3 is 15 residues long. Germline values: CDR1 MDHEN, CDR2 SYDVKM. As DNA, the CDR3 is TGTGCCAGCAGTCCTAGAGGGGTGTCGTACTATGGCTACACCTTC. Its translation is CASSPRGVSYYGYTF.

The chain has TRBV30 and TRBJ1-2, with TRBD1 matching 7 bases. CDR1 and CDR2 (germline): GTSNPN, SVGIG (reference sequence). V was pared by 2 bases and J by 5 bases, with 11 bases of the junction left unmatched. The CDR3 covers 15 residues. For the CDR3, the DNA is TGTGCCTGGAGTAACCAATTGGACAGGATTTATGGCTACACCTTC. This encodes CAWSNQLDRIYGYTF.

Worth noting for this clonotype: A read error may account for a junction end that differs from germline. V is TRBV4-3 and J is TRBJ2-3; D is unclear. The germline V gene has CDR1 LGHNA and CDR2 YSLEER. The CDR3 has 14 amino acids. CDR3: CASSQDLGPSATHF. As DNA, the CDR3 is TGCGCCAGCAGCCAAGATCTGGGCCCGTCTGCAACCCATTTT.

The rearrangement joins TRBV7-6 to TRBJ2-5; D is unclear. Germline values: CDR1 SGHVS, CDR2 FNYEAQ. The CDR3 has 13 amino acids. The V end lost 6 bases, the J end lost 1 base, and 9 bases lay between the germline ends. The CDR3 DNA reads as TGTGCCAGCAGGGGGTGGGCCCAAGAGACCCAGTACTTC. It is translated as CASRGWAQETQYF.

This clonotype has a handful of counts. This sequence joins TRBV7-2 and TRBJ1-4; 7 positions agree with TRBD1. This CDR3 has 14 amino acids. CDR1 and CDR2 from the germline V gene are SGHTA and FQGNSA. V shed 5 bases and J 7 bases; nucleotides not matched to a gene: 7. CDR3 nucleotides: TGTGCCAGCAGCCCGGGGGACAGCCGTGAAAAACTGTTTTTT. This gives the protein CASSPGDSREKLFF.

In DNA, the CDR3 is TGTGCCTGGAGTGCCGGACTAGGGGAGACCCAGTACTTC. Translated, it gives CAWSAGLGETQYF. The gene calls are TRBV30 and TRBJ2-5, with 7 nucleotides matching TRBD2. CDR3 size: 13 residues. Unmatched junction bases numbered 4, after V lost 1 base and J lost 5 bases. Germline V gene data show CDR1 as GTSNPN and CDR2 as SVGIG (reference sequence).

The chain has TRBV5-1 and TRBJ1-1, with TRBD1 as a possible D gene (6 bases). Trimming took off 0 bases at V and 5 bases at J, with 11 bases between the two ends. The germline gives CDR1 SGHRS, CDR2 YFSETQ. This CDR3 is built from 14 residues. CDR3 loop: CASSLGGGRTEAFF. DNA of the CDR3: TGCGCCAGCAGCTTGGGGGGGGGCAGAACTGAAGCTTTCTTT.

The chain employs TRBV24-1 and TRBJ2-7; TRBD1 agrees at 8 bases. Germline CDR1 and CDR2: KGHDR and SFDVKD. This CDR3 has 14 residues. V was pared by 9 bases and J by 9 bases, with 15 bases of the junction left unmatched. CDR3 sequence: CATGTGTPGSLQYF. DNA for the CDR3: TGTGCCACCGGGACAGGTACCCCTGGATCGTTGCAGTACTTC.

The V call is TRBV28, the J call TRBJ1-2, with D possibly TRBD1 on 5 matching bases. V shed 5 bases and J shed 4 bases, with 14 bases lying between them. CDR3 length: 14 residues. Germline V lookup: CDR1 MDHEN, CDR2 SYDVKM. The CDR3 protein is CASSPSRTLYGYTF. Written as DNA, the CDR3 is TGTGCCAGCAGTCCCTCCAGGACACTCTATGGCTACACCTTC.

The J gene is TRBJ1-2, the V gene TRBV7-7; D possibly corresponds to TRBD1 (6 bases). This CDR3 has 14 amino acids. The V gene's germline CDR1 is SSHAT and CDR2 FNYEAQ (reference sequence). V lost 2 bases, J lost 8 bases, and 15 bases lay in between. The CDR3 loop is CASSLNVEGEGYTF. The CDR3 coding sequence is TGTGCCAGCAGCTTAAACGTCGAGGGGGAAGGCTACACCTTC.

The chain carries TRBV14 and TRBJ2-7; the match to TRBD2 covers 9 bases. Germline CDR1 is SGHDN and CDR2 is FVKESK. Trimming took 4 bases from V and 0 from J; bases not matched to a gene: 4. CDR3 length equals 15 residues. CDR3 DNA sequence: TGTGCCAGCAGCCCACTAGCGGGCTACTCCTACGAGCAGTACTTC. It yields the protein CASSPLAGYSYEQYF. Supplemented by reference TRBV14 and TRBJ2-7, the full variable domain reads EAGVTQFPSHSVIEKGQTVTLRCDPISGHDNLYWYRRVMGKEIKFLLHFVKESKQDESGMPNNRFLAERTGGTYSTLKVQPAELEDSGVYFCASSPLAGYSYEQYFGPGTRLTVT.

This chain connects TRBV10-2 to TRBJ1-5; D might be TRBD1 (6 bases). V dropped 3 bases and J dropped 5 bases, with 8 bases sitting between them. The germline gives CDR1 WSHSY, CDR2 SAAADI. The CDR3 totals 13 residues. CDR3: CASSEGGHQPQHF. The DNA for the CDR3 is TGCGCCAGCAGTGAAGGGGGGCATCAGCCCCAGCATTTT.

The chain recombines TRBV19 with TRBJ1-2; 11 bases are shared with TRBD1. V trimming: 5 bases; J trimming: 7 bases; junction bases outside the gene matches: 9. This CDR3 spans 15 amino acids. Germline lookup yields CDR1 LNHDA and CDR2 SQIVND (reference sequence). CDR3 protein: CASSSSGTGGSGYTF. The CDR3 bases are TGTGCCAGTAGTTCCTCCGGGACAGGGGGTTCTGGCTACACCTTC.

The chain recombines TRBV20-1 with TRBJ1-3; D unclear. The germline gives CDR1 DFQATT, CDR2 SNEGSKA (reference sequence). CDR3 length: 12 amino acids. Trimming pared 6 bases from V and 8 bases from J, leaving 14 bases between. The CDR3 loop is CSAAGYVDTIYF. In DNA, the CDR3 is TGCAGTGCGGCGGGTTATGTCGACACCATATATTTT.

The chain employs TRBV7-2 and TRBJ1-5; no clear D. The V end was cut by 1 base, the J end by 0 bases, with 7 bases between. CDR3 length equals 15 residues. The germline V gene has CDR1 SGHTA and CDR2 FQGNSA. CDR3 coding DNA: TGTGCCAGCAGCTTAGTTGGAGGTAGCAATCAGCCCCAGCATTTT. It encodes CASSLVGGSNQPQHF.

DNA of the CDR3: TGTGCCAGCAGGAAACAGGGTACAGATACGCAGTATTTT. It encodes CASRKQGTDTQYF. The rearrangement uses TRBV28 and TRBJ2-3, with a tentative D call TRBD1 (6 bases). Germline assignment: CDR1 MDHEN and CDR2 SYDVKM. CDR3 length equals 13 residues. The V end lost 6 bases, the J end lost 3 bases, and 10 bases lay between the germline ends.

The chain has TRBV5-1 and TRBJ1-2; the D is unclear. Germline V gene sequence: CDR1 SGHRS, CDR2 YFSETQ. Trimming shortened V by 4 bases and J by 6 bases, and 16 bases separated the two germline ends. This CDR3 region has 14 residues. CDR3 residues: CASSPVIGGHGYTF. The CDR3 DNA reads TGCGCCAGCAGCCCCGTGATCGGAGGGCATGGCTACACCTTC.

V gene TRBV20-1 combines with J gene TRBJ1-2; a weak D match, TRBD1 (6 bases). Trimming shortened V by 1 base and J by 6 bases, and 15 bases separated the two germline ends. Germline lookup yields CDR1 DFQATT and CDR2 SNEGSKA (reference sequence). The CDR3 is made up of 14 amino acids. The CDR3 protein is CSARGRGERNGYTF. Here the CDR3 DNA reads TGCAGTGCTAGAGGCAGGGGCGAGCGGAATGGCTACACCTTC.

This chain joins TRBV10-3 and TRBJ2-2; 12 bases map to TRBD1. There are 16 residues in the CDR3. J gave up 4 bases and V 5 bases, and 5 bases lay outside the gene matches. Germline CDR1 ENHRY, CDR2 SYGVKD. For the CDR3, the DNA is TGTGCCATCAGTACCGGGACAGGGGGCAGCACCGGGGAGCTGTTTTTT. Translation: CAISTGTGGSTGELFF.

CDR3 protein: CASSGDGPSGEQYF. CDR3 DNA sequence: TGTGCCAGCAGCGGGGACGGCCCCTCGGGCGAGCAGTACTTC. This chain connects TRBV7-3 to TRBJ2-7; the D call may be TRBD1 or TRBD2 (5 bases each). This CDR3 is 14 amino acids long. The V gene's germline CDR1 is SGHTA and CDR2 FQGTGA. V was clipped by 5 bases and J by 6 bases, with 17 bases between them. Full variable domain (outside the CDR3, taken from reference TRBV7-3 and TRBJ2-7): GAGVSQTPSNKVTEKGKYVELRCDPISGHTALYWYRQSLGQGPEFLIYFQGTGAADDSGLPNDRFFAVRPEGSVSTLKIQRTERGDSAVYLCASSGDGPSGEQYFGPGTRLTVT.

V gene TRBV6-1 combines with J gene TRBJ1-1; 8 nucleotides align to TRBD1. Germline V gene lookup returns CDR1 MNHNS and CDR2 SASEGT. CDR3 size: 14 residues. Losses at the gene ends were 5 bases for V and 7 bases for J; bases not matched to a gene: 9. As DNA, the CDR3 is TGTGCCAGCAGTAGGGACAGGTCTGGTCATGAAGCTTTCTTT. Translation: CASSRDRSGHEAFF.

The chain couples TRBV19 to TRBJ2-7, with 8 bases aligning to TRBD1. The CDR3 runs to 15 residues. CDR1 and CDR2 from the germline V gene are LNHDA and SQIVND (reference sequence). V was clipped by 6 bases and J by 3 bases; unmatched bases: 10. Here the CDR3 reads CASRKAGGSDYEQYF. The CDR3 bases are TGTGCCAGTAGAAAGGCAGGGGGCAGTGACTACGAGCAGTACTTC.

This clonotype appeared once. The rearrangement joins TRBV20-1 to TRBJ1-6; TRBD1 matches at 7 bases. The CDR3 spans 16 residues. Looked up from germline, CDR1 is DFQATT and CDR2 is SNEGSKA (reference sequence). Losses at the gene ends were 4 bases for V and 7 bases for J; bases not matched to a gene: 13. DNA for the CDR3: TGCAGTGCTACCCTGACAGGGACCCAAGGGAATTCACCCCTCCACTTT. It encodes CSATLTGTQGNSPLHF.

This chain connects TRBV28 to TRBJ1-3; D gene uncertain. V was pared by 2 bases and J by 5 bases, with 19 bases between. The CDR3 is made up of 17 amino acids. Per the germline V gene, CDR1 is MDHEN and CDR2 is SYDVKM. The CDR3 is CASSLDPSSVGRNTIYF. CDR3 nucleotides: TGTGCCAGCAGTTTAGACCCTTCCTCGGTGGGGAGAAACACCATATATTTT.